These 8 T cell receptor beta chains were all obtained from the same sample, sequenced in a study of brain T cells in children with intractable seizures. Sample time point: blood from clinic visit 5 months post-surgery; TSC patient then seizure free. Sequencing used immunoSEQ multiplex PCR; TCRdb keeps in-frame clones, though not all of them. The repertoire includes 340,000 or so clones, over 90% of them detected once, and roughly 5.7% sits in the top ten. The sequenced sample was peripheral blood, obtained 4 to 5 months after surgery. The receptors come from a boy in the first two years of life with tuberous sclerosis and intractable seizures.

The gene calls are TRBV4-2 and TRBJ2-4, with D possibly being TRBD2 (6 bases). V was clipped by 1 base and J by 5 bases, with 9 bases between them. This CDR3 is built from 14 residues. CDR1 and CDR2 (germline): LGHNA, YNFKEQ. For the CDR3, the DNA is TGTGCCAGCAGCCAAGGGGGGGACCAAAACATTCAGTACTTC. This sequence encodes CASSQGGDQNIQYF.

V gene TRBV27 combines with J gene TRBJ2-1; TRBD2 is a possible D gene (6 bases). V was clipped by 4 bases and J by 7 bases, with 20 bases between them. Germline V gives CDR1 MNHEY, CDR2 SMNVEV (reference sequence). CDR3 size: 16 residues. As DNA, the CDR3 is TGTGCCAGCAGTTCGCCCGTGAGACTAGTTCGGAATGAGCAGTTCTTC. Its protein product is CASSSPVRLVRNEQFF.

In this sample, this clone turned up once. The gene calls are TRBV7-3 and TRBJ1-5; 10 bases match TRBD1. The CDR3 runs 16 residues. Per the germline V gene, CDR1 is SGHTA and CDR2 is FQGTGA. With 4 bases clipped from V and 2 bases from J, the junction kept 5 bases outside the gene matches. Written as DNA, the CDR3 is TGTGCCAGCAGCTCCACCGGGACAGGGGGCAATCAGCCCCAGCATTTT. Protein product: CASSSTGTGGNQPQHF.

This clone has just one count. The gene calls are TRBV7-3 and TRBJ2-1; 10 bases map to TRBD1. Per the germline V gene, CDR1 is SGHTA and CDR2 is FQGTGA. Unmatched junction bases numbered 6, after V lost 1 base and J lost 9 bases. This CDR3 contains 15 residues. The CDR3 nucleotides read TGTGCCAGCAGCTTAAGTGGGACAGGGGTGGGTGAGCAGTTCTTC. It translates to CASSLSGTGVGEQFF.

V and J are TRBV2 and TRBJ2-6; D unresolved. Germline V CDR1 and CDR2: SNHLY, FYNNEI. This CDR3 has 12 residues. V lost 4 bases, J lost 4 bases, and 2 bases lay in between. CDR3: CASSVGANVLTF. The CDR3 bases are TGTGCCAGCAGTGTGGGGGCCAACGTCCTGACTTTC. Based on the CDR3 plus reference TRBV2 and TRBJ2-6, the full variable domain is EPEVTQTPSHQVTQMGQEVILRCVPISNHLYFYWYRQILGQKVEFLVSFYNNEISEKSEIFDDQFSVERPDGSNFTLKIRSTKLEDSAMYFCASSVGANVLTFGAGSRLTVL.

The CDR3 DNA is TGTGCCAGCAGCCAGGGACTAGCGGGAGGTGGGGAGACCCAGTACTTC. Its protein product is CASSQGLAGGGETQYF. V and J are TRBV11-2 and TRBJ2-5; 15 bases fit TRBD2. The CDR3 has 16 amino acids. Looked up from germline, CDR1 is SGHAT and CDR2 is FQNNGV. J lost 5 bases, V lost 5 bases, and 6 bases had no gene match. Based on the CDR3 plus reference TRBV11-2 and TRBJ2-5, the full variable domain is EAGVAQSPRYKIIEKRQSVAFWCNPISGHATLYWYQQILGQGPKLLIQFQNNGVVDDSQLPKDRFSAERLKGVDSTLKIQPAKLEDSAVYLCASSQGLAGGGETQYFGPGTRLLVL.

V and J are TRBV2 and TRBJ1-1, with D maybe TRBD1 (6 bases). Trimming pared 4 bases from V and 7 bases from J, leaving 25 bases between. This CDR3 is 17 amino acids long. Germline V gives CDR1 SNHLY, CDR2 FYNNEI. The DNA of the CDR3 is TGTGCCAGCAGTGGGTCCCTGGTAAACAGGGTCAGGGGTGAAGCTTTCTTT. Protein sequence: CASSGSLVNRVRGEAFF.

This CDR3 reads CASSLDPDYNSPLHF. DNA for the CDR3: TGTGCCAGCAGCTTGGATCCCGACTATAATTCACCCCTCCACTTT. This sequence joins TRBV5-4 and TRBJ1-6, with no clear D. This CDR3 has 15 amino acids. Between the trimmed V and J ends, which lost 0 bases and 3 bases, there was a span of 7 bases. Germline V lookup: CDR1 SGHNT, CDR2 YYREEE (reference sequence).